This entry features one TCR beta chain sequence. This clone has a single count. Its antigen specificity is not known. Nothing much larger sits one base from this clone, and base qualities are not available. The immunoSEQ Assay, a bias-controlled multiplex PCR, was used to amplify TCRbeta CDR3 regions from genomic DNA. On the authors' methods: The number of nucleated cells in each sample was estimated by amplification of reference gene primers within the assay. To quantify the absolute abundance of each unique TCRbeta CDR3 rearrangement, sequence reads were collapsed and filtered. For each sample, productive Simpson clonality was calculated by taking the square root of Simpson's diversity index across productive rearrangements. Held by TCRdb, this immuneACCESS table contains in-frame sequences only and omits some clones. Under half of the omission traces to an unresolved V gene where checked; the cause of the rest is unknown. V and J calls and clone size are copied from that table; D and trimming were computed from the DNA. Within this sample are about 82,000 clones, with over 70% of them counted one time only. The top ten hold approximately 12% of the sample.

Each collaborating institution followed its own protocols to collect whole blood in K2EDTA tubes. For TCRbeta analysis, collaborators shipped samples in one of three forms: frozen whole blood, isolated PBMCs, or DNA extracted from either of those sample types. This sample was included in a study of blood T cell repertoires in COVID-19 (dated by TCRdb to about 2020). For the study in its entirety: Samples from collaborators originated in the United States, Italy and Spain and spanned both the acute and convalescent phases of COVID-19. Subjects who had been exposed to COVID-19, were actively infected with it, or had recovered from it provided the deeply sampled blood TCRbeta repertoires that made up the dataset. The samples were drawn from two sources: the first 160 participants of the ongoing ImmuneRACE study, and 950 to 1,500 subjects contributed by 6 global collaborators. The material from the prospective study consisted of cDNA or gDNA derived from T cells, B-cell-depleted T cells, or PBMCs. The repertoires were made available in a free public database intended to serve as a resource for research on the immune response to SARS-CoV-2. Nearly every sample came with metadata listing a de-identified subject ID, COVID-19 status, age in years and sex. HLA class I and class II types, where available, came from metadata supplied by the sample provider rather than from assay-based typing.

General conclusions and limits of the study: The amount of clinical and demographic metadata varied by source and participant and was provided uncurated.

This clonotype was obtained from a woman between 35 and 50 years old with active or convalescent COVID-19. Material: peripheral blood.

The CDR3 amino acid sequence is: CASSLAGTGRISPLHF. The DNA reads as follows: TGTGCCAGCAGCTTGGCTGGGACCGGGAGAATTTCACCCCTCCACTTT. Recombination joined TRBV5-6 with TRBJ1-6, and possibly TRBD1, on 5 matching bases. The cysteine opens and the phenylalanine closes a CDR3 of 16 amino acids. Only the CDR3 DNA stays, 48 bases, in frame from base 1. The junction shows trimming of 0 bases on V and 9 bases on J, plus 16 bases between the germline ends. The germline V gene provides CDR1 SGHDT and CDR2 YYEEEE.